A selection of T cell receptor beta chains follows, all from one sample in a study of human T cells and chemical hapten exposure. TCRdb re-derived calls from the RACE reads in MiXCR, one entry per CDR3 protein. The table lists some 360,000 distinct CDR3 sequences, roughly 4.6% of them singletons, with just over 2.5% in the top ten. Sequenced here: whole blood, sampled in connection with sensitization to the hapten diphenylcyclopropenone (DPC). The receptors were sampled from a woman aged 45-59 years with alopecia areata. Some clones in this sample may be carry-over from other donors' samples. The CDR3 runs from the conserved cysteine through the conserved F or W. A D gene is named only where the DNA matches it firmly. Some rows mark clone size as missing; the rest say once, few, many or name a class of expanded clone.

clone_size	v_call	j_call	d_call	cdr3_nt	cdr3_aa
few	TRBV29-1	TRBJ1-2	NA	TGCAGCGCCCCGGACAGCCGTGATGGCTACACCTTC	CSAPDSRDGYTF
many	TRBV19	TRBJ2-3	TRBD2	TGTGCCAGTAGTATTTCACTAGCGGGAGGTGCAGATACGCAGTATTTT	CASSISLAGGADTQYF
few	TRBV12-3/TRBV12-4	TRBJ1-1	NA	TGTGCCAGCAACACTTGGCGGAACACTGAAGCTTTCTTT	CASNTWRNTEAFF
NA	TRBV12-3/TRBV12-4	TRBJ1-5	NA	TGTGCCAGCAGTACACAGGGAGAGAGCAATCAGCCCCAGCATTTT	CASSTQGESNQPQHF
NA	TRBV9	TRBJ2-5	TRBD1	TGTGCCAGCAGCACCCCGGGAACAGGGGGCTCGGGGGAGACCCAGTACTTC	CASSTPGTGGSGETQYF
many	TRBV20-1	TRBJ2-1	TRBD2	TGCAGTGCTAGACTCAACGGGAGGAGAGATGAGCAGTTCTTC	CSARLNGRRDEQFF
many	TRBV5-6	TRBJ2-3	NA	TGTGCCAGCAGCGTAGGTAGCACAGATACGCAGTATTTT	CASSVGSTDTQYF
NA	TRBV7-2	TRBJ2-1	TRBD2	TGTGCCAGCAGCTTAGTGACTAGCGGCGGGAGTGAGCAGTTCTTC	CASSLVTSGGSEQFF
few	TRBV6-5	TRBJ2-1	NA	TGTGCCAGCAGTGGCGCCCTCGAATCCCGGGGGAATGAGCAGTTCTTC	CASSGALESRGNEQFF
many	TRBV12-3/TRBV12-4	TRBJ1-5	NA	TGTGCCAGCAGCGTGGGGTCTAATCAGCCCCAGCATTTT	CASSVGSNQPQHF
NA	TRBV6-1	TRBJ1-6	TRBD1	TGTGCCAGCAGGGGCCGGACAGGGGGCCGCTCCTATAATTCACCCCTCCACTTT	CASRGRTGGRSYNSPLHF
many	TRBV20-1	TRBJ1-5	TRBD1	TGCAGTGCTGTACAGGGGACTCAGCCCCAGCATTTT	CSAVQGTQPQHF
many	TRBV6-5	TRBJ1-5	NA	TGTGCCAGCACCACGGGGATGAATCAGCCCCAGCATTTT	CASTTGMNQPQHF
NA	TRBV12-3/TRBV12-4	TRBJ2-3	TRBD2	TGTGCCAGCAGTTTAACGGGGGGGGTCACAGATACGCAGTATTTT	CASSLTGGVTDTQYF
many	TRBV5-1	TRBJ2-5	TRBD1	TGCGCCAGCAGCTCGACCGGGACAGGGGCGCGAGAGACCCAGTACTTC	CASSSTGTGARETQYF
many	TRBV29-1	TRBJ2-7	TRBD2	TGCAGCGTTGGATTAAAAGCGGGGGTCCCATACGAGCAGTACTTC	CSVGLKAGVPYEQYF
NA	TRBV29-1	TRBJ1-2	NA	TGCAGCGTTGGGGATGGGGGTCAGGGCGAAGATGGCTACACCTTC	CSVGDGGQGEDGYTF
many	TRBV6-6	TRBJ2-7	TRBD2	TGTGCCAGCACCGACCTGGGGGGGACCTCCTACGAGCAGTACTTC	CASTDLGGTSYEQYF
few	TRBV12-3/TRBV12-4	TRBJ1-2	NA	TGTGCCAGCAGTTTGCAGGGAATGGACTACACCTTC	CASSLQGMDYTF
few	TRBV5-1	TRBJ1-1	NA	TGCGCCAGCAGCTTGGACGTTTTTAGCACTGAAGCTTTCTTT	CASSLDVFSTEAFF
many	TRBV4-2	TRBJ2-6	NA	TGTGCCAGCAGCCAAGGAGACGGTATCGGGGCCAACGTCCTGACTTTC	CASSQGDGIGANVLTF
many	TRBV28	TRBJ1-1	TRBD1	TGTGCCAGCCGCATGACAGGGGCTTTTCCTGAAGCTTTCTTT	CASRMTGAFPEAFF
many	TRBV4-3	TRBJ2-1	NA	TGCGCCAGCAGCCAAGAATACCGAAGCTCCTACAATGAGCAGTTCTTC	CASSQEYRSSYNEQFF
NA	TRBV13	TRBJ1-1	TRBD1	TGTGCCAGCAGCCCGCGACAGGGGGTATCGGGCACTGAAGCTTACTTT	CASSPRQGVSGTEAYF
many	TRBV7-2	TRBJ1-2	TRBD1	TGTGCCAGCACCCAGGGGGGATCCCACTATGGCTACACCTTC	CASTQGGSHYGYTF
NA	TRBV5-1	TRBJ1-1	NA	TGCGCCAGCGTAAGGGACCTCACCTTAAACACTGAAGCTTTCTTT	CASVRDLTLNTEAFF
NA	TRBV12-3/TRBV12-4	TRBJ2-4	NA	TGTGCCAGCAGCCGAACCCCCGGACGGGGGTCGGGATCTATAGCCAAAAACATTCAGTACTTC	CASSRTPGRGSGSIAKNIQYF
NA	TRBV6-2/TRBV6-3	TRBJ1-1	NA	TGTGCCAGCAGCCAACGGGCGGGGGCGCAGCACACTGAAGCTTTCTTT	CASSQRAGAQHTEAFF
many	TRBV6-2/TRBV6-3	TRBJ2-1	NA	TGTGCCAGCCGAAGGAATGGGGGGAGATACAATGAGCAGTTCTTC	CASRRNGGRYNEQFF
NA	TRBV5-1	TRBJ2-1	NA	TGCGCCAGCAAGGAGCAGGAGGGTTACAATGAGCAGTTCTTC	CASKEQEGYNEQFF
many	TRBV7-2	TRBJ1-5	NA	TGTGCCAGCAGCTTAGAACAGGGTAGCAATCAGCCCCAGCATTTT	CASSLEQGSNQPQHF
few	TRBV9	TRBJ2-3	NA	TGTGCCAGCAGCGTGAGCCCGATGGCAGATACGCAGTATTTT	CASSVSPMADTQYF
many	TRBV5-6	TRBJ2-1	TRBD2	TGTGCCAGCAGCGCGGGTAGCGGGACCCTGGCCTTC	CASSAGSGTLAF
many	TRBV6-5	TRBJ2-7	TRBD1	TGTGCCACCGCGCCCGGGACAGGGTACAAGGAGTACTTC	CATAPGTGYKEYF
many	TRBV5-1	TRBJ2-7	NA	TGCGCCAGCAGCATGAGTAGCCTCTACGAGCAGTACTTC	CASSMSSLYEQYF
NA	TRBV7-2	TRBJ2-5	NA	TGTGCCAGCAGCCCTGGGGGCGCAGGTCAGAAGACCCAGTACTTC	CASSPGGAGQKTQYF
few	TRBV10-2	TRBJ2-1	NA	TGCGCCATGGAGGAGGGCCGTGGGGAGTTCTTC	CAMEEGRGEFF
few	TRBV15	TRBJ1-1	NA	TGTGCCACCAGCAGTTCCCCCACTGAAGCTTTCTTT	CATSSSPTEAFF
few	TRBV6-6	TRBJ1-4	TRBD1	TGTGCCAGCAGTTATGGGACAGGGTTGAATGAAAAACTGTTTTTT	CASSYGTGLNEKLFF
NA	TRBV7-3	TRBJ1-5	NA	TGTGCCAGCAGCTTATCGCAAAATCAGCCCCAGCATTTT	CASSLSQNQPQHF
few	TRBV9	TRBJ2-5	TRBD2	TGTGCCAGCAGCGTGACTAGCGGGGGGGCCTTTGACGGGACCCAGTACTTC	CASSVTSGGAFDGTQYF
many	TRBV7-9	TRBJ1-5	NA	TGTGCCAGCAGCTTAAGTTCAGGGCCCCAGCATTTT	CASSLSSGPQHF
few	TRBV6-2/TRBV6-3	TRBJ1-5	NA	TGTGCCAGCAGTACCCTCGGACGGAGCAATCAGCCCCAGCATTTT	CASSTLGRSNQPQHF
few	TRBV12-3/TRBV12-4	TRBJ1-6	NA	TGTGCCAGCAGTTCGGGAGTAGGTAATTCACCCCTCCACTTT	CASSSGVGNSPLHF
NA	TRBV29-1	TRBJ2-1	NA	TGCAGCGTGCAGGGATTGGGACGGAATGAGCAGTTCTTC	CSVQGLGRNEQFF
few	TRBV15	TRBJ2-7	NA	TGTGCCACCAGCAGAGATATGTATTCAGGGAACGAGCAGTACTTC	CATSRDMYSGNEQYF
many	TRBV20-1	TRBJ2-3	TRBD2	TGCAGTGCTAGAGTGGCTAGCGGGGGTACAGATACGCAGTATTTT	CSARVASGGTDTQYF
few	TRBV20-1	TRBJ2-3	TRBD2	TGCAGTGCGCCATTCAGGACTAGCTGGTACACAGATACGCAGTATTTT	CSAPFRTSWYTDTQYF
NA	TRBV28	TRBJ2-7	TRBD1	TGTGCCAGCACCTTGCGGACAGGGACCGCATCCGAGCAGTACTTC	CASTLRTGTASEQYF
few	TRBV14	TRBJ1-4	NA	TGTGCCAGCAGCCCACTCCCGGGGGACGCGGGTGAAAAACTGTTTTTT	CASSPLPGDAGEKLFF
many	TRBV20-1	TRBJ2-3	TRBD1	TGCAGTGCTAGAGATCCACAGGGGACAGATACGCAGTATTTT	CSARDPQGTDTQYF
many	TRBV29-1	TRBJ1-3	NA	TGCAGCGTTGAATCCTCGAACACCATATATTTT	CSVESSNTIYF
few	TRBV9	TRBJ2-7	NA	TGTGCCAGCAGCGTAGGACCTCCCGAGCAGTACTTC	CASSVGPPEQYF
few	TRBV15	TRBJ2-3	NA	TGTGCCACCAGCAGAGATCCGGGAGTAGATACGCAGTATTTT	CATSRDPGVDTQYF
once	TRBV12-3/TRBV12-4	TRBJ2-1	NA	TGTGCCAGCAAGGAATCCGGGGCTCACAATGAGCAGTTCTTC	CASKESGAHNEQFF
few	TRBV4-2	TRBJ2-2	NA	TGTGCCAGCAAGGGATTCTCGAACACCGGGGAGCTGTTTTTT	CASKGFSNTGELFF
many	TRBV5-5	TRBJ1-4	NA	TGTGCCAGCAGCTCCGGGGCCCCCAATGAAAAACTGTTTTTT	CASSSGAPNEKLFF
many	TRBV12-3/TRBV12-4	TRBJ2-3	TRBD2	TGTGCCAGCAGTTCCCTAGCGGGAGGGCCGAATACGCAGTATTTT	CASSSLAGGPNTQYF